This entry concerns a single T cell receptor beta chain. What it binds is unknown. The sample comes from a study of cytomegalovirus exposure and HLA in healthy donors. PCR employed 60 Vbeta and 13 Jbeta primers. In the source study's methods: Later, tens of millions of unique TCR beta chains were counted in an analysis, and about 10 million of them were shared. Some clones are missing from TCRdb's copy, which holds only in-frame ones; the method was immunoSEQ multiplex PCR. That table gives V, J and clone size, and the DNA gave D and trimming. The table shows a few hundred thousand clones, with about 75% occurring only once. Whole-study results and caveats: Donors belonging to an Asian-associated ancestry cluster reportedly showed fewer N-insertions in productive TCRs than the approximately 670-donor mean, according to what a later analysis found. TCR beta chains numbering approximately 150 were designated cytomegalovirus-associated.

The specimen was PBMCs. The TCR comes from a man aged 18 to 35 in good health and CMV-seronegative.

The CDR3 bases are TGTGCCAGCAGCTTGGGACAGGGCCGTTACACTGAAGCTTTCTTT. It specifies CASSLGQGRYTEAFF. The genes are TRBV7-9 and TRBJ1-1; the match to TRBD1 covers 9 bases. This CDR3 has 15 amino acids. V lost 3 bases, J lost 3 bases, and 5 bases stayed unmatched. Per germline, CDR1 SEHNR and CDR2 FQNEAQ (reference sequence).